This entry describes one T cell receptor beta chain. The CDR3 spans 11 residues. Germline CDR1 and CDR2: DFQATT and SNEGSKA (reference sequence). Original methodology: Scientists estimated how many nucleated cells there were by amplifying reference gene primers. Generated by immunoSEQ multiplex PCR, the TCRdb table keeps only in-frame clones and is missing some. From that table come the V and J calls and clone size; the DNA was used to work out D and trimming. The table has around 100,000 clones, approximately 86% seen once. The sample comes from a study of blood T cell repertoires in COVID-19. About the study: The study drew acute and convalescent COVID-19 samples from the United States, Italy and Spain.

Specimen: peripheral blood. This TCR came from a human donor in a cohort sampled during active COVID-19. The chain joins TRBV20-1 to TRBJ2-7; possibly TRBD2 for D (6 bases). The CDR3 sequence: CSHGGGYEQYF. CDR3 in DNA: TGCAGCCACGGGGGAGGCTACGAGCAGTACTTC.